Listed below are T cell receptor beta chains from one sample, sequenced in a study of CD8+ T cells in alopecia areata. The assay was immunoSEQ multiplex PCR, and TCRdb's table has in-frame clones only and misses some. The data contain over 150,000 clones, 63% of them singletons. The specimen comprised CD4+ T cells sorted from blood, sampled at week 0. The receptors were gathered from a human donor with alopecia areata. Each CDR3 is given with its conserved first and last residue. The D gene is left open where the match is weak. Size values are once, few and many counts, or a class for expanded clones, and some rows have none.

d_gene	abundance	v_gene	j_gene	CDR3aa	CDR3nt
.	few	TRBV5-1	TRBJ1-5	CASSLDGDNQPQHF	TGCGCCAGCAGCTTGGATGGCGACAATCAGCCCCAGCATTTT
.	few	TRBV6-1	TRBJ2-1	CASSDGFRSSYNEQFF	TGTGCCAGCAGTGATGGTTTCAGAAGCTCCTACAATGAGCAGTTCTTC
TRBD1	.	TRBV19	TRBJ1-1	CASSIGQGSTEAFF	TGTGCCAGTAGTATCGGACAGGGATCCACTGAAGCTTTCTTT
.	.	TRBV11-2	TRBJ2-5	CASSLVLGPQETQYF	TGTGCCAGCAGCTTAGTACTAGGGCCCCAAGAGACCCAGTACTTC
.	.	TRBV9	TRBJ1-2	CASSVDGDGYTF	TGTGCCAGCAGCGTAGATGGGGACGGCTACACCTTC
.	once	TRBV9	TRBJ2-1	CASSVGQSEAHEQFF	TGTGCCAGCAGCGTTGGACAATCCGAGGCCCATGAGCAGTTCTTC
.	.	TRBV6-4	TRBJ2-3	CASSDGIYRDAQYF	TGTGCCAGCAGTGACGGGATCTACCGGGATGCGCAGTATTTT
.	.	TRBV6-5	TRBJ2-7	CASSSRPTVTYEQYF	TGTGCCAGCAGTTCCAGGCCGACAGTTACCTACGAGCAGTACTTC
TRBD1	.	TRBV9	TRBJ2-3	CASSVFDRGLTDTQYF	TGTGCCAGCAGCGTATTCGACAGGGGGCTTACCGATACGCAGTATTTT
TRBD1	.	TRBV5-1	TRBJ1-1	CATGTGDTEAFF	TGCGCCACCGGGACAGGAGACACTGAAGCTTTCTTT
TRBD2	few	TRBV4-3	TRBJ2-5	CASSQATSGGPYQETQYF	TGCGCCAGCAGCCAAGCTACTAGCGGGGGCCCGTACCAAGAGACCCAGTACTTC
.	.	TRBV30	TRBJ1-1	CAWTKNTEAFF	TGTGCCTGGACAAAGAACACTGAAGCTTTCTTT
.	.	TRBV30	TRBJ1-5	CAWSNWEGFNQPQHF	TGTGCCTGGAGCAATTGGGAGGGATTTAATCAGCCCCAGCATTTT
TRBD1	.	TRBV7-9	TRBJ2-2	CASSPRTGAGELFF	TGTGCCAGCAGCCCGCGGACAGGGGCCGGGGAGCTGTTTTTT
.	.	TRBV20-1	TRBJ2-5	CSASSEETQYF	TGCAGTGCTAGTTCGGAGGAGACCCAGTACTTC